This T cell receptor beta chain was found in a study of vaccination effects on CD4 cells after COVID-19. Study-level information: It was two doses of either the BNT162b2 or mRNA-1273 vaccine that participants received. Overall study results and limits: Only a few convalescent patients and no early post-infection timepoints featured in the study.

Sequenced by immunoSEQ multiplex PCR; TCRdb stores in-frame clones only, minus some. There are tens of thousands of clones in the sample; 55% to 75% occur only once, and approximately 5% lies in the top ten. On this clone: Its antigen is undetermined.

CDR3 length: 14 residues. Germline V gene data show CDR1 as MNHEY and CDR2 as SVGAGI. Trimming cost V 2 bases and J 3 bases, with 11 bases left between them. Once cultured for roughly nine days, the cells underwent separation to obtain CD4+ T cells. In the vaccine recipients, nucleocapsid antibodies were negative and there was no prior SARS-CoV-2 infection. J is TRBJ2-7 and V is TRBV6-5; possibly TRBD1 for D (6 bases). The starting material was CD4+ T cells from PBMCs cultured without peptide, obtained before COVID-19 vaccination. This TCR was sampled from a human donor who received a COVID-19 vaccine. CDR3 bases: TGTGCCAGCAGTTACAGGGGGACGGGCTACGAGCAGTACTTC. Residues: CASSYRGTGYEQYF.